The next 26 T cell receptor beta chains were all read from a single sample in a study of blood T cell repertoires in COVID-19. This table comes from immunoSEQ multiplex PCR, and its TCRdb copy is limited to in-frame clones, with some not included. The table lists roughly 100,000 clones, about 76% of them singletons. Sequenced: peripheral blood. The source of these receptors is a woman aged 70-85 years with acute or convalescent COVID-19.

The rearrangement links TRBV30 to TRBJ2-3; D unresolved. V lost 5 bases and J 2 bases, leaving 8 bases between the germline ends. The V gene's germline CDR1 is GTSNPN and CDR2 SVGIG (reference sequence). CDR3 length equals 12 residues. CDR3 region: CAWAPPTDTQYF. The CDR3 DNA reads TGTGCCTGGGCCCCTCCCACAGATACGCAGTATTTT.

The rearrangement joins TRBV14 to TRBJ2-1; 8 bases are shared with TRBD1. CDR1 and CDR2 (germline): SGHDN, FVKESK. The CDR3 runs 18 residues. J lost 3 bases, V lost 4 bases, and 14 bases had no gene match. The CDR3 region has the DNA TGTGCCAGCAGCCGACGGGGACAGGAAAGAAAATACTACAATGAGCAGTTCTTC. This sequence encodes CASSRRGQERKYYNEQFF.

This chain uses TRBV27 with TRBJ2-5; a weak D match, TRBD1 (6 bases). V gave up 6 bases and J gave up 9 bases, with 26 bases separating them. Germline V gene lookup returns CDR1 MNHEY and CDR2 SMNVEV (reference sequence). The CDR3 has 16 amino acids. CDR3 nucleotide sequence: TGTGCCAGCAGCAATTCACGACAGGCCCGGTCGGTGGCCCAGTACTTC. It specifies CASSNSRQARSVAQYF.

The J gene is TRBJ1-1, the V gene TRBV2, with D possibly being TRBD1 (6 bases). This CDR3 has 13 residues. CDR1 is SNHLY and CDR2 is FYNNEI in the germline V gene. Trimming pared 8 bases from V and 0 bases from J, leaving 10 bases between. This chain's CDR3 is CASGGDMNTEAFF. CDR3 nucleotides: TGTGCCAGCGGGGGGGACATGAACACTGAAGCTTTCTTT.

This clone was detected once. The chain uses TRBV29-1 and TRBJ2-2; 7 bases align to TRBD1. Per germline, CDR1 SQVTM and CDR2 ANQGSEA. The CDR3 spans 12 residues. With 5 bases clipped from V and 6 bases from J, the junction kept 3 bases outside the gene matches. Written as DNA, the CDR3 is TGCAGCGTTCGACAGGGCTCCGGGGAGCTGTTTTTT. Residues: CSVRQGSGELFF.

Concerning this clone itself: The identical CDR3 is also encoded by other nucleotide sequences in the sample. This sequence joins TRBV18 and TRBJ2-5; maybe TRBD2 (6 bases). Trimming removed 6 bases from V and 4 bases from J, with 12 bases in between. The CDR3 is 13 amino acids. Germline assignment: CDR1 KGHSH and CDR2 LQKENI. The CDR3 sequence: CASSPRGGETQYF. CDR3 DNA: TGTGCCAGCTCCCCCCGGGGAGGAGAGACCCAGTACTTC.

This chain connects TRBV6-1 to TRBJ2-1; TRBD2 agrees at 9 bases. Trimming at V came to 2 bases and at J to 2 bases, leaving 10 bases not matched to a gene. Per germline, CDR1 MNHNS and CDR2 SASEGT. The CDR3 spans 18 residues. CDR3: CASSESIAGAIAYNEQFF. Here the CDR3 DNA reads TGTGCCAGCAGTGAATCTATAGCGGGGGCGATTGCCTACAATGAGCAGTTCTTC.

The chain links TRBV24-1 to TRBJ1-1; D may be TRBD1 (6 bases). CDR1 and CDR2 from the germline V gene are KGHDR and SFDVKD. Trimming removed 7 bases from V and 0 bases from J, with 8 bases in between. The CDR3 totals 13 residues. The CDR3 DNA reads TGTGCCACCAGGGACAGTTTGAACACTGAAGCTTTCTTT. This translates into CATRDSLNTEAFF.

The rearrangement uses TRBV7-6 and TRBJ2-7, with 7 bases lining up with TRBD1. CDR1 SGHVS and CDR2 FNYEAQ come from the germline V gene. V trimming: 5 bases; J trimming: 1 base; junction bases outside the gene matches: 5. CDR3 length: 14 residues. CDR3 amino acids: CASSPRDSSYEQYF. The CDR3 nucleotides read TGTGCCAGCAGCCCCCGGGACAGTTCCTACGAGCAGTACTTC.

CDR3 nucleotides: TGCGCCAGCACCGGGACTAGCGGGGACAAGCAGTACTTC. This gives the protein CASTGTSGDKQYF. The rearrangement links TRBV5-1 to TRBJ2-7, with 13 bases fitting TRBD2. Trimming at V came to 6 bases and at J to 8 bases, leaving 5 bases not matched to a gene. The V gene's germline CDR1 is SGHRS and CDR2 YFSETQ. The CDR3 has 13 residues.

This clone was recorded only once. The chain links TRBV3-1 (or the pseudogene TRBV3-2) to TRBJ2-7, with no clear D. Germline V gives CDR1 LGHDT, CDR2 YNNKEL (reference sequence). V dropped 0 bases and J dropped 13 bases, with 10 bases sitting between them. This CDR3 is 11 amino acids long. The CDR3 is CASSQDRGLYF. CDR3 bases: TGTGCCAGCAGCCAAGATCGAGGCCTATACTTC.

This clone was seen a single time. The chain couples TRBV24-1 to TRBJ1-5; D ambiguous. This CDR3 is built from 15 residues. Per the germline V gene, CDR1 is KGHDR and CDR2 is SFDVKD. Trimming left V 3 bases short and J 3 bases short, with 11 bases between. The CDR3: CATSDDGGFNQPQHF. The CDR3 DNA reads as TGTGCCACCAGTGATGACGGAGGTTTCAATCAGCCCCAGCATTTT.

This clone was seen more than once but under ten times. The chain has TRBV24-1 and TRBJ2-1; TRBD1 matches 9 bases. Germline V gives CDR1 KGHDR, CDR2 SFDVKD. V shed 2 bases and J 6 bases; nucleotides not matched to a gene: 4. This CDR3 region has 15 residues. Written as DNA, the CDR3 is TGTGCCACCAGTGATTCTGGGACAGGGTTCAATGAGCAGTTCTTC. This gives the protein CATSDSGTGFNEQFF.

The chain is built from TRBV19 and TRBJ1-1, with TRBD1 identical over 7 bases. Germline CDR1 LNHDA, CDR2 SQIVND (reference sequence). V dropped 7 bases and J dropped 1; count of bases not matched to a gene: 9. The CDR3 consists of 15 residues. CDR3 in amino acids: CASTKPGGTNTEAFF. CDR3 DNA sequence: TGTGCCAGTACCAAGCCAGGGGGGACGAACACTGAAGCTTTCTTT.

The V and J genes are TRBV5-5 and TRBJ1-2, with D unclear. The V end was cut by 2 bases, the J end by 1 base, with 15 bases between. Germline assignment: CDR1 SGHKS and CDR2 YYEKEE (reference sequence). The CDR3 spans 16 residues. CDR3 sequence reads: CASSFVWERNNYGYTF. The CDR3 DNA sequence: TGTGCCAGCAGCTTTGTTTGGGAGAGAAATAACTATGGCTACACCTTC.

The chain combines TRBV5-5 with TRBJ2-6; the match to TRBD1 covers 10 bases. The CDR3 loop spans 20 amino acids. Looked up from germline, CDR1 is SGHKS and CDR2 is YYEKEE (reference sequence). V dropped 0 bases and J dropped 0; count of bases not matched to a gene: 9. CDR3 DNA sequence: TGTGCCAGCAGCTTGGTGGGACAGGGGCTTCCTGGCTCTGGGGCCAACGTCCTGACTTTC. Translating gives CASSLVGQGLPGSGANVLTF.

V gene TRBV13 combines with J gene TRBJ1-1; D might be TRBD1 (6 bases). Trimming removed 4 bases from V and 1 base from J, with 13 bases in between. CDR1 and CDR2 (germline): PRHDT, FYEKMQ (reference sequence). CDR3 length: 15 residues. In nucleotides, the CDR3 is TGTGCCAGCAGCTCCCTACAGGGCCCGAACACTGAAGCTTTCTTT. Amino acids: CASSSLQGPNTEAFF.

V and J are TRBV14 and TRBJ2-7; possibly TRBD1 for D (5 bases). Germline lookup yields CDR1 SGHDN and CDR2 FVKESK. Trimming shortened V by 10 bases and J by 2 bases, and 21 bases separated the two germline ends. The CDR3 length is 15 residues. Here the CDR3 reads CANLAGSNLAYEQYF. CDR3 sequence (DNA): TGTGCCAACCTGGCAGGGTCGAATTTAGCCTACGAGCAGTACTTC.

The chain carries TRBV30 and TRBJ1-6; 8 bases map to TRBD1. The CDR3 totals 15 residues. Per the germline V gene, CDR1 is GTSNPN and CDR2 is SVGIG (reference sequence). The V gene end was trimmed by 1 base and the J gene end by 6 bases; junction bases not matched to a gene: 5. Written as DNA, the CDR3 is TGTGCCTGGAGTGCCCTACAGGGGGTTAATTCACCCCTCCACTTT. Amino acid sequence: CAWSALQGVNSPLHF.

The chain is built from TRBV24-1 and TRBJ2-1; TRBD1 matches at 7 bases. With V trimmed by 3 bases and J by 12 bases, 10 bases remained unmatched. From germline, CDR1 is KGHDR and CDR2 SFDVKD. This CDR3 has 14 amino acids. CDR3 residues: CATSDVNRGAGQFF. In nucleotides, the CDR3 is TGTGCCACCAGTGATGTGAACAGGGGCGCCGGGCAGTTCTTC.

In this sample, this clone turned up a few times. The V and J genes are TRBV18 and TRBJ1-1; D is ambiguous. V gave up 5 bases and J gave up 1 base, with 8 bases separating them. Per germline, CDR1 KGHSH and CDR2 LQKENI. The CDR3 is 13 amino acids. As DNA, the CDR3 is TGTGCCAGCTCAGAAGCGGAGAACACTGAAGCTTTCTTT. Encoded protein: CASSEAENTEAFF. The whole variable domain, filled in from reference TRBV18 and TRBJ1-1, reads NAGVMQNPRHLVRRRGQEARLRCSPMKGHSHVYWYRQLPEEGLKFMVYLQKENIIDESGMPKERFSAEFPKEGPSILRIQQVVRGDSAAYFCASSEAENTEAFFGQGTRLTVV.

The chain has TRBV7-2 and TRBJ2-2; perhaps TRBD1 as D (6 bases). CDR3 length: 16 amino acids. Germline loops: CDR1 SGHTA, CDR2 FQGNSA. V lost 5 bases, J lost 3 bases, and 16 bases lay in between. CDR3 coding DNA: TGTGCCAGCAGCCCAGGGGTCGTGAGTTACACCGGGGAGCTGTTTTTT. This translates into CASSPGVVSYTGELFF.

This chain connects TRBV6-5 to TRBJ1-1; D may be TRBD1 (6 bases). V lost 5 bases, J lost 1 base, and 14 bases lay in between. CDR1 and CDR2 (germline): MNHEY, SVGAGI. The CDR3 sequence is 15 residues long. The CDR3, as DNA: TGTGCCAGCAGTATTACGAGGGGGGGGAACACTGAAGCTTTCTTT. It translates to CASSITRGGNTEAFF.

The CDR3 protein is CASSSERLAGGGADTQYF. The CDR3 coding sequence is TGCGCCAGCAGCTCAGAGAGACTAGCGGGGGGGGGAGCAGATACGCAGTATTTT. The V and J genes are TRBV4-1 and TRBJ2-3, with 14 bases lining up with TRBD2. The CDR3 totals 18 residues. V trimming: 5 bases; J trimming: 4 bases; junction bases outside the gene matches: 11. Germline-derived CDR1 and CDR2 are MGHRA and YSYEKL.

The V call is TRBV30, the J call TRBJ2-3, with 8 bases lining up with TRBD2. This CDR3 contains 18 residues. Germline lookup yields CDR1 GTSNPN and CDR2 SVGIG (reference sequence). V was clipped by 0 bases and J by 0 bases; unmatched bases: 11. The CDR3 loop reads CAWSVAGLVSTSTDTQYF. Written as DNA, the CDR3 is TGTGCCTGGAGTGTAGCGGGACTAGTCAGTACTAGCACAGATACGCAGTATTTT. Full variable domain (remainder filled in from reference TRBV30 and TRBJ2-3): SQTIHQWPATLVQPVGSPLSLECTVEGTSNPNLYWYRQAAGRGLQLLFYSVGIGQISSEVPQNLSASRPQDRQFILSSKKLLLSDSGFYLCAWSVAGLVSTSTDTQYFGPGTRLTVL.

This clone was found a few times. This rearrangement joins TRBV10-1 to TRBJ2-7; 12 nucleotides line up with TRBD1. CDR3 size: 17 residues. V was clipped by 3 bases and J by 3 bases; unmatched bases: 9. Per germline, CDR1 WNHNN and CDR2 SYGVQD (reference sequence). The CDR3 coding sequence is TGCGCCAGCAGTGACTCCGGGACAGGGGGCCTCATCTACGAGCAGTACTTC. Residues: CASSDSGTGGLIYEQYF.